The following is a T cell receptor (beta chain) sequence with its context. This sample is part of a study of T cell changes during pregnancy in multiple sclerosis. V was clipped by 6 bases and J by 3 bases; unmatched bases: 3. This CDR3 spans 14 amino acids. The V gene's germline CDR1 is SNHLY and CDR2 FYNNEI. Using immunoSEQ multiplex PCR, the repertoire was profiled, and TCRdb retains in-frame clones only, with some absent. The repertoire has roughly 100,000 clones, 92% of them found once; the top ten carry roughly 0.88%. The chain uses TRBV2 and TRBJ1-4, with 8 bases that match TRBD1. The TCR originated in a female donor with multiple sclerosis, enrolled in a pregnancy study. The sample here was peripheral blood, taken after pregnancy. This CDR3 reads CASRDRVANEKLFF. The CDR3 DNA is TGTGCCAGCAGGGACAGGGTGGCTAATGAAAAACTGTTTTTT.